The 10 T cell receptor beta chains below come from one sample, sequenced in a study of memory B cells and T cells in multiple sclerosis. Separate sequencing covered autoproliferating (CFSE-dim) and non-proliferating (CFSE-high) T cells from stimulus-free culture. 5x10^7 CFSE-labeled PBMCs were cultured 7 days unstimulated, then replicate wells were pooled. Their antigens are not known. Sequencing used immunoSEQ multiplex PCR; TCRdb keeps in-frame clones, though not all of them. The data hold over 10,000 clones, with roughly 81% observed a single time. The sample was PBMCs from blood kept in culture. The receptor source for this set is a human donor with multiple sclerosis.

The CDR3 coding sequence is TGTGCCAGCAGTCTTGTAGGCACCGGGGAGCTGTTTTTT. Translation gives CASSLVGTGELFF. The chain carries TRBV25-1 and TRBJ2-2; D is uncertain. CDR1 is MGHDK and CDR2 is SYGVNS in the germline V gene. The CDR3 length is 13 residues. V lost 5 bases and J 4 bases, leaving 8 bases between the germline ends.

This chain uses TRBV7-2 with TRBJ2-1; TRBD2 aligns across 9 bases. Germline CDR1 is SGHTA and CDR2 is FQGNSA. The V and J ends lost 1 base and 7 bases, in that order; junction bases with no gene match: 8. The CDR3 has 16 residues. The CDR3 spells CASSLGGLARRNEQFF. The CDR3 DNA reads as TGTGCCAGCAGCTTAGGTGGACTAGCGCGGCGGAATGAGCAGTTCTTC. Complete variable domain (other parts from reference TRBV7-2 and TRBJ2-1): GAGVSQSPSNKVTEKGKDVELRCDPISGHTALYWYRQSLGQGLEFLIYFQGNSAPDKSGLPSDRFSAERTGGSVSTLTIQRTQQEDSAVYLCASSLGGLARRNEQFFGPGTRLTVL.

This sequence joins TRBV7-6 and TRBJ1-6; D perhaps matches TRBD1 (6 bases). The CDR3 is made up of 14 amino acids. Deletions cut 0 bases from V and 10 bases from J, with 10 bases between. The germline CDR1 and CDR2 sequences are SGHVS and FNYEAQ. The CDR3 nucleotides are TGTGCCAGCAGCTTAGCTGGGGGGCAGTCACCCCTCCACTTT. Translating it yields CASSLAGGQSPLHF.

This rearrangement joins TRBV6-1 to TRBJ1-3; 7 bases line up with TRBD1. From germline, CDR1 is MNHNS and CDR2 SASEGT. V trimming: 2 bases; J trimming: 4 bases; junction bases outside the gene matches: 8. CDR3 length: 16 residues. CDR3 in DNA: TGTGCCAGCAGTGAATTCGACAGGGCCCCCGGAAACACCATATATTTT. This codes for CASSEFDRAPGNTIYF.

CDR3 DNA sequence: TGTGCCAGCAGCTCTCTCAGAAATGAGCAGTTCTTC. Its translation: CASSSLRNEQFF. V usage is TRBV7-9 and J usage is TRBJ2-1; D ambiguous. CDR3 length: 12 residues. Trimming removed 4 bases at V and 7 bases at J, with 8 bases between. Germline V gene lookup returns CDR1 SEHNR and CDR2 FQNEAQ (reference sequence).

The genes are TRBV6-5 and TRBJ1-1; no definite D call. The CDR3 is 14 amino acids. The germline V and J ends were trimmed by 3 bases and 0 bases, with 8 bases remaining between them. Germline V gene sequence: CDR1 MNHEY, CDR2 SVGAGI. The CDR3 loop is CASSYIGLNTEAFF. The CDR3 DNA is TGTGCCAGCAGTTATATAGGGTTGAACACTGAAGCTTTCTTT.

The V gene is TRBV29-1, the J gene TRBJ1-2, with 9 bases identical to TRBD1. The CDR3 loop spans 16 amino acids. Germline lookup yields CDR1 SQVTM and CDR2 ANQGSEA. Trimming at V came to 2 bases and at J to 2 bases, leaving 9 bases not matched to a gene. Here the CDR3 DNA reads TGCAGCGTTGAAATTTCGAAGGGGACAGGGAACTATGGCTACACCTTC. Translated: CSVEISKGTGNYGYTF. The full variable domain, its missing parts supplied by reference TRBV29-1 and TRBJ1-2, is SAVISQKPSRDICQRGTSLTIQCQVDSQVTMMFWYRQQPGQSLTLIATANQGSEATYESGFVIDKFPISRPNLTFSTLTVSNMSPEDSSIYLCSVEISKGTGNYGYTFGSGTRLTVV.

The rearrangement joins TRBV7-9 to TRBJ2-3; weak D call: TRBD2 (5 bases). Trimming took off 2 bases at V and 6 bases at J, with 21 bases between the two ends. CDR1 is SEHNR and CDR2 is FQNEAQ in the germline V gene (reference sequence). The length of the CDR3 is 17 residues. CDR3: CASSLWVLEGVMDTQYF. In nucleotides, the CDR3 is TGTGCCAGCAGCTTATGGGTCCTAGAGGGCGTCATGGATACGCAGTATTTT.

The V gene is TRBV2, the J gene TRBJ2-3; 7 bases align to TRBD1. V lost 6 bases to trimming and J lost 1 base; unmatched junction nucleotides: 7. CDR1 is SNHLY, CDR2 FYNNEI, per germline. This CDR3 contains 15 residues. The CDR3 coding sequence is TGTGCCAGCAGCCGTACCGGGACAGGCACAGATACGCAGTATTTT. It specifies CASSRTGTGTDTQYF. The variable domain in full, with the rest retrieved from reference TRBV2 and TRBJ2-3, is EPEVTQTPSHQVTQMGQEVILRCVPISNHLYFYWYRQILGQKVEFLVSFYNNEISEKSEIFDDQFSVERPDGSNFTLKIRSTKLEDSAMYFCASSRTGTGTDTQYFGPGTRLTVL.

The V and J genes are TRBV5-1 and TRBJ1-4; D uncertain. The CDR3 length is 14 residues. Germline values: CDR1 SGHRS, CDR2 YFSETQ. Deletions cut 2 bases from V and 4 bases from J, with 9 bases between. CDR3 loop: CASSFLGNNEKLFF. The CDR3 coding sequence is TGCGCCAGCAGCTTTTTGGGCAATAATGAAAAACTGTTTTTT.